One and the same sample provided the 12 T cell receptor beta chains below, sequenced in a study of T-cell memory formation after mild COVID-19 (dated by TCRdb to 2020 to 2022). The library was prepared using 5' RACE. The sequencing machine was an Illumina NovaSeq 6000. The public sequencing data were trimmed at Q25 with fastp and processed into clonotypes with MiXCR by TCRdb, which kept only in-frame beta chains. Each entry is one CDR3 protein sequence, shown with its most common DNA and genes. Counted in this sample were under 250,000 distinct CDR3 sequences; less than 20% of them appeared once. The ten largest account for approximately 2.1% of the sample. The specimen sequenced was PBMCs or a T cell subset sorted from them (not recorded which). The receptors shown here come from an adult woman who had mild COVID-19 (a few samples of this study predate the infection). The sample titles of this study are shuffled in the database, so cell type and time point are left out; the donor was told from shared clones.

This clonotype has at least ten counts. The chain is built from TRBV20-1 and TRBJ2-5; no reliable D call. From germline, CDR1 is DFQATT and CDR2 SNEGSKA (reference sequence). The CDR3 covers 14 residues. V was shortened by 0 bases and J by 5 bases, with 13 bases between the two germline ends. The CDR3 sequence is CSARDFSTRETQYF. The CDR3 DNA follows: TGCAGTGCTAGAGATTTCAGCACCCGGGAGACCCAGTACTTC.

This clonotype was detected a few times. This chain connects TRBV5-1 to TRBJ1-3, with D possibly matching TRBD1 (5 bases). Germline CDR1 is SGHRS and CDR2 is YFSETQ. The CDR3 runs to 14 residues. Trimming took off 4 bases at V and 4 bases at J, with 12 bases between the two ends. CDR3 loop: CASSPGREGNTIYF. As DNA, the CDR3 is TGCGCCAGCAGCCCGGGGCGGGAAGGAAACACCATATATTTT.

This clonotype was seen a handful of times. In nucleotides, the CDR3 is TGTGCCAGCAGCCAAGAGGCCTCCGGGACAGAATCCCACAATGAGCAGTTCTTC. As protein: CASSQEASGTESHNEQFF. The chain uses TRBV4-2 and TRBJ2-1, with TRBD1 identical over 7 bases. V shed 0 bases and J 5 bases; nucleotides not matched to a gene: 13. This CDR3 comprises 18 residues. Germline CDR1 reads LGHNA; CDR2 reads YNFKEQ.

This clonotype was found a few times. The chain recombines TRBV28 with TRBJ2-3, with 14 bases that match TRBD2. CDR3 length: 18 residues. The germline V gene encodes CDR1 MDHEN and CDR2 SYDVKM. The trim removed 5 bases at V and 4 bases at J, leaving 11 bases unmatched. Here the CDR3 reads CASSTSGTSGSRADTQYF. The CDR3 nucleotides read TGTGCCAGCAGTACGTCCGGGACTAGCGGGAGTCGCGCAGATACGCAGTATTTT.

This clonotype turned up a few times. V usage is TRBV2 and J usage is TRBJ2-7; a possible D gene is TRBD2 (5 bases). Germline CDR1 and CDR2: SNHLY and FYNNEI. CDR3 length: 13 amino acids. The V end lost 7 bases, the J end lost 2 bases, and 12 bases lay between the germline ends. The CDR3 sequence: CASTGVSTYEQYF. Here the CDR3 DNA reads TGTGCCAGCACCGGGGTCTCTACCTACGAGCAGTACTTC. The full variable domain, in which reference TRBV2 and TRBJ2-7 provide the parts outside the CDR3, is EPEVTQTPSHQVTQMGQEVILRCVPISNHLYFYWYRQILGQKVEFLVSFYNNEISEKSEIFDDQFSVERPDGSNFTLKIRSTKLEDSAMYFCASTGVSTYEQYFGPGTRLTVT.

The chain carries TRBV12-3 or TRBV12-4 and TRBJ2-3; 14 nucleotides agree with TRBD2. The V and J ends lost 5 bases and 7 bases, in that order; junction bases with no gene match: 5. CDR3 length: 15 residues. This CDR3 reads CASSPTSGGGYTQYF. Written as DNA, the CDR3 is TGTGCCAGCAGTCCGACTAGCGGGGGGGGATATACGCAGTATTTT.

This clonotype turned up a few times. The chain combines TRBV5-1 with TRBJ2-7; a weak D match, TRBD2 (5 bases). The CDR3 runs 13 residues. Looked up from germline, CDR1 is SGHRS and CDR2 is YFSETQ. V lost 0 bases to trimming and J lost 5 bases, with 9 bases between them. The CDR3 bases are TGCGCCAGCAGCTTGGGAGGGTCCAACGAGCAGTACTTC. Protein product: CASSLGGSNEQYF.

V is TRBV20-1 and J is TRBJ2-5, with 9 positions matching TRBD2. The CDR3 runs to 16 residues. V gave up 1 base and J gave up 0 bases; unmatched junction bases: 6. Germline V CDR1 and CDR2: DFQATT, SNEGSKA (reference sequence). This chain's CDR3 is CSARAASGANQETQYF. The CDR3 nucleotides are TGCAGTGCTAGAGCCGCTAGCGGGGCCAACCAAGAGACCCAGTACTTC.

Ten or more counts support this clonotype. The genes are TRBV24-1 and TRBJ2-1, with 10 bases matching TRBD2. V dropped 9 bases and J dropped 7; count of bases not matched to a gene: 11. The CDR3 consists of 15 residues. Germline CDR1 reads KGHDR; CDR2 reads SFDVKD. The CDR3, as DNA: TGTGCCACCTCCAGGACTAGCGGCACACGGAATGAGCAGTTCTTC. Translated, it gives CATSRTSGTRNEQFF.

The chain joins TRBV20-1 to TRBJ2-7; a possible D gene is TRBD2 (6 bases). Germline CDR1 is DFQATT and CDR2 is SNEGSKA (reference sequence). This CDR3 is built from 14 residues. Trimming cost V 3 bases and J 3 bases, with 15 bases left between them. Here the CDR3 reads CSARLAGTFYEQYF. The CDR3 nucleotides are TGCAGTGCTAGGTTGGCCGGGACTTTCTACGAGCAGTACTTC.

The CDR3 loop is CSAHPGTGTSYTF. The CDR3 DNA reads as TGCAGTGCCCATCCCGGGACAGGTACTAGCTACACCTTC. The rearrangement uses TRBV20-1 and TRBJ1-2, with TRBD1 matching 8 bases. The V gene's germline CDR1 is DFQATT and CDR2 SNEGSKA (reference sequence). The J segment lost 9 bases and the V segment lost 6 bases, leaving 12 bases of the junction unmatched. The CDR3 is 13 residues long.

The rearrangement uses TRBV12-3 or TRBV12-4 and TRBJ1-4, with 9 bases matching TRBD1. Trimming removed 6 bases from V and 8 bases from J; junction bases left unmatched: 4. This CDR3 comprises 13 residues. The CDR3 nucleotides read TGTGCCAGCAGCTTGACAGGGGGGGAAAAACTGTTTTTT. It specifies CASSLTGGEKLFF.